This is a list of T cell receptor beta chains from one sample in a study of blood T cell repertoires in COVID-19. The table came from immunoSEQ multiplex PCR; TCRdb's copy has only in-frame clones and leaves some out. The repertoire holds hundreds of thousands of clones, with almost 90% as singletons. Sequencing was done on a sample of peripheral blood. The receptor set was obtained from a woman in her sixties or seventies with COVID-19, enrolled during active disease. CDR3s leave out the opening cysteine and the closing phenylalanine or tryptophan. Clone size is shown for a subset of rows, as once, few, many or a class of expanded clone.

V gene,clone size,J gene,CDR3 protein
TRBV9,-,TRBJ1-1,ASSPALANTEAF
TRBV7-2,-,TRBJ1-5,ASSLDYGEYQPQH
TRBV5-6,once,TRBJ1-2,ASSLGQGAYGYT
TRBV5-5,-,TRBJ1-2,ASRRQGANYGYT
TRBV11-2,-,TRBJ1-1,ASSSRQGRGTEAF
TRBV5-5,-,TRBJ1-1,ASSFLQVPEAF
TRBV18,once,TRBJ1-1,ASSPQGANTEAF
TRBV7-2,-,TRBJ1-1,ASSRVGQPNTEAF
TRBV19,-,TRBJ1-2,ASSHGRVNPINYGYT
TRBV5-1,-,TRBJ1-1,ASSGGQGEAF
TRBV6-5,-,TRBJ2-1,ARGGGNNEQF
TRBV27,-,TRBJ1-5,ASRYSGISNQPQH
TRBV14,once,TRBJ1-3,ASSQNHGKLTGNTIY
TRBV10-3,-,TRBJ1-4,AISELAATNEKLF
TRBV3-1/TRBV3-2,-,TRBJ1-3,ASSHCRTDSSGNTIY
TRBV6-5,few,TRBJ1-2,ASSYAANYGYT
TRBV14,once,TRBJ1-2,ASSQGEQGGTYGYT
TRBV9,-,TRBJ1-1,ASSGQGENTEAF
TRBV2,-,TRBJ1-2,ASREITGGAGGYT
TRBV9,-,TRBJ1-3,ASSVEGAFGNTIY
TRBV29-1,-,TRBJ1-2,SVVIADTSNYGYT
TRBV27,once,TRBJ2-7,ASSFAGTGVYEQY
TRBV29-1,-,TRBJ1-2,SVEVLQGRYGYT
TRBV19,-,TRBJ1-5,ASSIVRVDEPQH
TRBV7-9,-,TRBJ1-1,ASSLVRAPNTEAF
TRBV27,-,TRBJ2-1,ASSFEGPSYNEQF
TRBV10-3,-,TRBJ1-6,AIRGANSPLH
TRBV29-1,-,TRBJ1-1,SVGQFNTEAF
TRBV7-2,-,TRBJ1-2,ASSPGQGVSST
TRBV30,few,TRBJ1-5,AWSFEGGNQPQH
TRBV7-2,-,TRBJ1-6,ASSSRGGENSPLH
TRBV6-2/TRBV6-3,once,TRBJ2-3,ASSYGLAVNTDTQY
TRBV13,-,TRBJ2-7,ASTPKGRGPREQY
TRBV4-3,-,TRBJ2-1,ASSQEGRHNEQF
TRBV7-9,-,TRBJ2-3,ASSLVAGADTDTQY
TRBV9,-,TRBJ2-7,ASSVGISGGYEQY
TRBV3-1/TRBV3-2,-,TRBJ1-2,ASSQGAGRGYT
TRBV12-1,-,TRBJ2-2,ASSSGTGGRTGELF
TRBV24-1,once,TRBJ1-1,ATSDSSGGNTEAF